The next 29 T cell receptor beta chains were all read from a single sample in a study of cytomegalovirus exposure and HLA in healthy donors. Researchers ran the PCR with 60 Vbeta and 13 Jbeta primers. Profiled with immunoSEQ multiplex PCR; TCRdb holds only in-frame clones, not every one. The table shows some 150,000 clones, with 80% occurring only once. The sequencing input was PBMCs. The receptors derive from a woman aged 45-65 years in good health and CMV-seropositive.

The chain uses TRBV5-6 and TRBJ2-2, with 9 bases aligning to TRBD2. With V trimmed by 5 bases and J by 2 bases, 4 bases remained unmatched. CDR1 and CDR2 (germline): SGHDT, YYEEEE. The CDR3 totals 15 residues. CDR3 region: CASSLAGTNTGELFF. CDR3 sequence (DNA): TGTGCCAGCAGTCTAGCGGGAACCAACACCGGGGAGCTGTTTTTT.

The CDR3 loop is CASSLGGGFTSYGYTF. The CDR3 DNA is TGTGCCAGCAGCTTAGGCGGCGGGTTTACTTCCTATGGCTACACCTTC. The V and J genes are TRBV11-3 and TRBJ1-2; D remains unclear. Trimming stripped 1 base from V and 4 bases from J, with 16 bases between. The CDR3 loop spans 16 amino acids. CDR1 is SGHNT, CDR2 YENEEA, per germline.

This chain joins TRBV7-2 and TRBJ2-2, with 8 bases identical to TRBD1. Germline assignment: CDR1 SGHTA and CDR2 FQGNSA. With 5 bases clipped from V and 5 bases from J, the junction kept 7 bases outside the gene matches. This CDR3 region has 15 residues. The DNA of the CDR3 is TGTGCCAGCAGCGTCGACAGGGGTGGGACCGGGGAGCTGTTTTTT. Its protein product is CASSVDRGGTGELFF.

The V gene is TRBV9, the J gene TRBJ1-2, with D perhaps TRBD1 (6 bases). CDR3 length: 14 amino acids. Trimming took off 2 bases at V and 2 bases at J, with 10 bases between the two ends. The germline CDR1 and CDR2 sequences are SGDLS and YYNGEE. The CDR3 protein is CASSVQTGNYGYTF. CDR3 nucleotides: TGTGCCAGCAGCGTTCAAACAGGGAACTATGGCTACACCTTC.

The chain recombines TRBV6-1 with TRBJ2-6; perhaps TRBD1 as D (5 bases). The CDR3 has 16 residues. The germline gives CDR1 MNHNS, CDR2 SASEGT. The V gene lost 3 bases and the J gene lost 4 bases, with 13 bases spanning the gap. The CDR3 loop reads CASSDPRATGANVLTF. CDR3 nucleotide sequence: TGTGCCAGCAGTGACCCCAGGGCTACCGGGGCCAACGTCCTGACTTTC.

CDR3 coding DNA: TGTGCCAGCAGCTTAGGGGGGGAATACAATGAGCAGTTCTTC. Translating gives CASSLGGEYNEQFF. The chain carries TRBV5-4 and TRBJ2-1; maybe TRBD2 (7 bases). V shed 2 bases and J shed 4 bases, with 10 bases lying between them. The CDR3 has 14 residues. CDR1 is SGHNT, CDR2 YYREEE, per germline (reference sequence). The full variable domain, completed using reference TRBV5-4 and TRBJ2-1, is ETGVTQSPTHLIKTRGQQVTLRCSSQSGHNTVSWYQQALGQGPQFIFQYYREEENGRGNFPPRFSGLQFPNYSSELNVNALELDDSALYLCASSLGGEYNEQFFGPGTRLTVL.

This CDR3 is CASSSLPGGRGDTEAFF. CDR3 DNA: TGTGCCAGCAGCTCTTTACCAGGGGGCAGGGGGGACACTGAAGCTTTCTTT. The chain employs TRBV5-4 and TRBJ1-1; the match to TRBD1 covers 8 bases. J was trimmed by 3 bases and V by 3 bases; bases with no gene match: 13. The CDR3 is 17 amino acids. Per germline, CDR1 SGHNT and CDR2 YYREEE (reference sequence).

The chain combines TRBV5-1 with TRBJ2-5; 7 positions match TRBD2. Germline CDR1 reads SGHRS; CDR2 reads YFSETQ. This CDR3 contains 16 residues. Losses at the gene ends were 0 bases for V and 2 bases for J; bases not matched to a gene: 7. CDR3 DNA: TGCGCCAGCAGCTTGGGATGGACTAGAAATCAAGAGACCCAGTACTTC. Amino acids: CASSLGWTRNQETQYF.

V and J are TRBV6-4 and TRBJ2-7; 11 nucleotides line up with TRBD2. V was pared by 7 bases and J by 2 bases, with 10 bases of the junction left unmatched. The germline V gene has CDR1 MRHNA and CDR2 SNTAGT. The CDR3 has 16 residues. The DNA of the CDR3 is TGTGCCAGCAACCCACTAGCGGGAGAGGACCCCTACGAGCAGTACTTC. Its protein product is CASNPLAGEDPYEQYF.

The chain employs TRBV29-1 and TRBJ2-1, with D possibly matching TRBD2 (6 bases). The germline V and J ends were trimmed by 0 bases and 9 bases, with 9 bases remaining between them. This CDR3 is built from 12 residues. CDR1 and CDR2 (germline): SQVTM, ANQGSEA. As DNA, the CDR3 is TGCAGCGTTGAAGATGGCGGGGCTGAGCAGTTCTTC. Amino acid sequence: CSVEDGGAEQFF.

The chain has TRBV29-1 and TRBJ1-6; D is perhaps TRBD1 (6 bases). Trimming shortened V by 7 bases and J by 2 bases, and 9 bases separated the two germline ends. The CDR3 spans 13 residues. Per germline, CDR1 SQVTM and CDR2 ANQGSEA. The CDR3 spells CSAQGTYNSPLHF. CDR3 in DNA: TGCAGCGCCCAGGGGACCTATAATTCACCCCTCCACTTT.

This chain links TRBV7-2 with TRBJ1-2, with D possibly matching TRBD1 (6 bases). Trimming removed 5 bases from V and 8 bases from J, with 21 bases in between. The CDR3 totals 15 residues. In germline, CDR1 is SGHTA, CDR2 FQGNSA. This CDR3 reads CASSRPGDGARGYTF. For the CDR3, the DNA is TGTGCCAGCAGCCGCCCAGGGGATGGGGCAAGAGGCTACACCTTC.

The rearrangement links TRBV5-1 to TRBJ2-1, with D perhaps matching TRBD2 (6 bases). This CDR3 contains 16 residues. V lost 4 bases, J lost 0 bases, and 14 bases lay in between. Per the germline V gene, CDR1 is SGHRS and CDR2 is YFSETQ. The CDR3 region has the DNA TGCGCCAGCAGCCCGGCGGGGCTAAGCTCCTACAATGAGCAGTTCTTC. Translated: CASSPAGLSSYNEQFF.

The V and J genes are TRBV10-3 and TRBJ2-2; 7 bases are a match to TRBD2. V was clipped by 8 bases and J by 4 bases; unmatched bases: 16. The CDR3 loop spans 17 amino acids. CDR1 and CDR2 (germline): ENHRY, SYGVKD. CDR3 DNA: TGTGCCATCGGGGGTCGAGGGAGGGCCGAGGCCACCGGGGAGCTGTTTTTT. Translating it yields CAIGGRGRAEATGELFF.

This clone was seen more than once but under ten times. This chain links TRBV11-2 with TRBJ2-7; 9 bases match TRBD2. Germline V lookup: CDR1 SGHAT, CDR2 FQNNGV. The CDR3 is made up of 15 amino acids. Trimming removed 5 bases from V and 1 base from J; junction bases left unmatched: 6. This CDR3 reads CASSHSGGRSYEQYF. The CDR3, as DNA: TGTGCCAGCAGCCACAGCGGGGGGCGGTCCTACGAGCAGTACTTC.

The rearrangement joins TRBV5-3 to TRBJ1-1; no firm D call. TRBV5-3 belongs to the ORF category, with a function that is uncertain. The CDR3 loop spans 12 amino acids. Trimming shortened V by 2 bases and J by 2 bases, and 4 bases separated the two germline ends. CDR3 residues: CARSLQNTEAFF. The DNA of the CDR3 is TGTGCCAGAAGCTTACAAAACACTGAAGCTTTCTTT.

The J gene is TRBJ1-2, the V gene TRBV18; D is unclear. Looked up from germline, CDR1 is KGHSH and CDR2 is LQKENI. V was trimmed by 2 bases and J by 6 bases, leaving 10 bases between them. The CDR3 is 13 amino acids. The CDR3 DNA is TGTGCCAGCTCACCATCCGGGAAGGATGGCTACACCTTC. It encodes CASSPSGKDGYTF.

J is TRBJ2-5 and V is TRBV11-2, with TRBD2 matching over 8 bases. The CDR3 has 14 amino acids. The V and J ends lost 2 bases and 5 bases, in that order; junction bases with no gene match: 4. CDR1 and CDR2 from the germline V gene are SGHAT and FQNNGV. This CDR3 is CASSLMGLEETQYF. The CDR3 coding sequence is TGTGCCAGCAGCTTAATGGGACTAGAGGAGACCCAGTACTTC.

The gene calls are TRBV9 and TRBJ1-4; 7 nucleotides agree with TRBD1. Per germline, CDR1 SGDLS and CDR2 YYNGEE. Trimming at V came to 2 bases and at J to 0 bases, leaving 7 bases not matched to a gene. The CDR3 loop spans 17 amino acids. The DNA of the CDR3 is TGTGCCAGCAGCGTTTTAGGGACAGTCTCAACTAATGAAAAACTGTTTTTT. Amino acids: CASSVLGTVSTNEKLFF.

This chain joins TRBV15 and TRBJ1-5, with 11 bases that match TRBD1. Germline V gene data show CDR1 as LNHNV and CDR2 as YYDKDF (reference sequence). The ends lost 4 bases at V and 0 bases at J; junction bases unmatched: 14. The CDR3 totals 20 residues. As DNA, the CDR3 is TGTGCCACCAGCACCCCAAGGGATAGGACAGGGGGCTATAGCAATCAGCCCCAGCATTTT. Protein: CATSTPRDRTGGYSNQPQHF.

V and J are TRBV30 and TRBJ2-3, with 11 bases lining up with TRBD2. Germline CDR1 reads GTSNPN; CDR2 reads SVGIG (reference sequence). Trimming at V came to 4 bases and at J to 6 bases, leaving 0 bases not matched to a gene. The CDR3 length is 12 residues. The CDR3 region is CAWTSGGDTQYF. The CDR3 DNA reads as TGTGCCTGGACTAGCGGGGGGGATACGCAGTATTTT.

The rearrangement links TRBV6-5 to TRBJ1-5, with D possibly being TRBD1 (5 bases). The ends were cut back, 6 bases at V and 11 bases at J, with 20 bases in the middle. CDR1 and CDR2 (germline): MNHEY, SVGAGI. The CDR3 spans 14 residues. DNA of the CDR3: TGTGCCAGCAGAATAAGTGGGGCCGTAAGGGCCCAGCATTTT. It yields the protein CASRISGAVRAQHF.

This sequence joins TRBV6-5 and TRBJ2-7; D may be TRBD1 (5 bases). This CDR3 has 15 residues. Deletions cut 5 bases from V and 2 bases from J, with 16 bases between. Germline values: CDR1 MNHEY, CDR2 SVGAGI. The DNA for the CDR3 is TGTGCCAGCAGTGCCAAATACGAGACAGCCTACGAGCAGTACTTC. Its translation is CASSAKYETAYEQYF.

A few counts support this clone. The chain combines TRBV4-3 with TRBJ1-3, with a tentative D call TRBD1 (6 bases). V was cut by 1 base and J by 7 bases, with 17 bases left in between. Germline assignment: CDR1 LGHNA and CDR2 YSLEER. There are 16 residues in the CDR3. The CDR3 protein is CASSQGWTEGANTIYF. In DNA, the CDR3 is TGCGCCAGCAGCCAAGGGTGGACAGAAGGGGCGAACACCATATATTTT.

This clone turned up a few times. The chain combines TRBV6-5 with TRBJ1-2; 11 bases are shared with TRBD1. Germline V gives CDR1 MNHEY, CDR2 SVGAGI. The CDR3 is 11 amino acids. V shed 5 bases and J 12 bases; nucleotides not matched to a gene: 2. The CDR3 coding sequence is TGTGCCAGCAGTATGGGACAGGGGGACACCTTC. It is translated as CASSMGQGDTF.

CDR3 nucleotide sequence: TGTGCCATCAGTAGGAACGGGGGTAGCACAGATACGCAGTATTTT. As protein: CAISRNGGSTDTQYF. The chain joins TRBV10-3 to TRBJ2-3; a weak D match, TRBD2 (6 bases). The CDR3 is 15 residues long. The ends were cut back, 5 bases at V and 0 bases at J, with 12 bases in the middle. Germline loops: CDR1 ENHRY, CDR2 SYGVKD.

J is TRBJ2-1 and V is TRBV19; 10 bases line up with TRBD2. The CDR3 runs to 15 residues. Germline values: CDR1 LNHDA, CDR2 SQIVND (reference sequence). With V trimmed by 7 bases and J by 4 bases, 7 bases remained unmatched. The CDR3 sequence is CASKKLAGLYNEQFF. The CDR3 DNA is TGTGCCAGTAAGAAACTAGCGGGGTTATACAATGAGCAGTTCTTC.

This clone was detected once. V is TRBV5-1 and J is TRBJ1-3; D remains unclear. Trimming left V 4 bases short and J 0 bases short, with 20 bases between. The CDR3 spans 18 residues. Germline CDR1 is SGHRS and CDR2 is YFSETQ. CDR3 sequence: CASSPGGQAAISGNTIYF. The CDR3 DNA reads as TGCGCCAGCAGCCCAGGAGGTCAGGCCGCCATCTCTGGAAACACCATATATTTT.

The chain carries TRBV7-3 and TRBJ2-5, with unresolved D. V was shortened by 4 bases and J by 3 bases, with 9 bases between the two germline ends. CDR3 size: 13 residues. CDR1 SGHTA and CDR2 FQGTGA come from the germline V gene. This CDR3 reads CASSSFTEETQYF. DNA for the CDR3: TGTGCCAGCAGCTCCTTCACGGAAGAGACCCAGTACTTC.